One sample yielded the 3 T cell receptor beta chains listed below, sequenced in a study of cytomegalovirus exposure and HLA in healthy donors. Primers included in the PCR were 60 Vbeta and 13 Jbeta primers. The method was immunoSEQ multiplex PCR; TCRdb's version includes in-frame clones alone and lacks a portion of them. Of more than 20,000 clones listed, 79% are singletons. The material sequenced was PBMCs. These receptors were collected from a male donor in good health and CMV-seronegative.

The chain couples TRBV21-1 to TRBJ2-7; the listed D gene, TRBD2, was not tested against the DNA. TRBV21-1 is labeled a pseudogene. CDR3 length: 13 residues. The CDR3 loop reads CASSNNPPGEQYF. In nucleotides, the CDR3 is TGTGCCAGCAGCAACAATCCCCCGGGCGAGCAGTACTTC.

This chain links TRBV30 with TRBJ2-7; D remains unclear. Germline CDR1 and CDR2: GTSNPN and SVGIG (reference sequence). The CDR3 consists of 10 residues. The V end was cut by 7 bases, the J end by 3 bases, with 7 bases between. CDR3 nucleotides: TGTGCCTCGACGGGCTACGAGCAGTACTTC. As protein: CASTGYEQYF.

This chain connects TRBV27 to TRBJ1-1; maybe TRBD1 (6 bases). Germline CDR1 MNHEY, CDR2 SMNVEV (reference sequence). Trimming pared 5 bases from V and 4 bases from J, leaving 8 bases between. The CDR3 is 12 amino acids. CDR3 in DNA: TGTGCCAGCAGTCTGACAGGCACTGAAGCTTTCTTT. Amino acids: CASSLTGTEAFF.